The following is a T cell receptor (beta chain) sequence with its context. Its antigen is currently unknown. The source of the sample is a study of cytomegalovirus exposure and HLA in healthy donors. In germline, CDR1 is WNHNN, CDR2 SYGVQD (reference sequence). The CDR3 loop spans 12 amino acids. J lost 5 bases, V lost 8 bases, and 5 bases had no gene match. Findings and limits, study-wide: Segments of the TCR beta V type were, in most cases, productive about 90% or about 30% of the time in an earlier analysis. In vitro confirmation showed a few CMV-associated chains to be CMV antigen specific. Reported results showed that the classifier diagnosed cytomegalovirus status with high specificity and sensitivity.

Both 60 Vbeta primers and 13 Jbeta primers went into the PCR. Data came from immunoSEQ multiplex PCR; TCRdb stores just in-frame clones and leaves some out. The table has roughly 150,000 clones, roughly 80% seen once. The sample consisted of PBMCs. This TCR was sampled from a man aged 18 to 30 in good health and CMV-seronegative. V is TRBV10-1 and J is TRBJ2-5; 7 nucleotides align to TRBD1. The CDR3 loop reads CASSMDRETQYF. In nucleotides, the CDR3 is TGCGCCAGCTCAATGGACAGGGAGACCCAGTACTTC.